This TCR beta chain appears in the sequencing data of a study of T cell repertoires in cytomegalovirus infection. Looking at the study overall: Public signatures in TCR beta pointed to CMV infection and matching HLA type.

This clonotype showed up just a few times. The antigen remains unidentified. MiXCR, run by TCRdb on the reads, gives a single entry per CDR3 protein. The sample yields about 310,000 distinct CDR3 sequences, 17% seen once. General study points: There were HLA-C-restricted CMV-specific TCR beta clonotypes dominating the ex vivo response.

V shed 4 bases and J 3 bases; nucleotides not matched to a gene: 9. The CDR3 covers 16 residues. The TCR comes from a human donor in good health (CMV status not recorded). Some clones in this sample may be carry-over from other donors' samples. The specimen was PBMCs. The chain uses TRBV12-3 or TRBV12-4 and TRBJ1-5; 7 nucleotides align to TRBD1. CDR3 region: CASSSGRTGLNQPQHF. The CDR3 region has the DNA TGTGCCAGCAGTTCGGGAAGGACAGGACTCAATCAGCCCCAGCATTTT.